This TCR beta chain was profiled in a study of PD-1 blockade in classical Hodgkin lymphoma (dated by TCRdb to about 2020). For the wider study: Nivolumab dosing was 3 mg/kg intravenously every 2 weeks, continuing until either disease progression or unacceptable toxicity. A peripheral blood immune signature of response to PD-1 blockade in classical Hodgkin lymphoma was defined using TCR beta sequencing and CyTOF. What the work shows at the level of the full study, not this receptor alone: The study was restricted to a single clinical trial cohort, and the causes of repertoire differences, possibly disease activity or prior therapy, were left undefined. Diversity was lower in patients who began nivolumab less than 1 year after ASCT, so these patients were left out of later analyses to avoid confounding by immune reconstitution. By C4D1, a significant rise was seen in CD4+ TCR diversity but not in CD8+ TCR diversity (p=0.0027 vs p=0.16), and the rise was most apparent among complete responders (p=0.02). Baseline diversity similar to that of newly diagnosed patients was observed in trial patients achieving complete response, whereas significantly lower diversity was observed in partial responders and progressors. Newly diagnosed patients were reported to have lower baseline TCR diversity than healthy donors, and relapsed/refractory patients were reported to have lower baseline TCR diversity still.

With regard to this clone: What this receptor recognizes is not known. No much larger clone exists at a distance of one base, and base qualities are not known.

The time point label, read with the paper, signifies: cycle 2 day 1 (C2D1) of nivolumab. Every trial patient had relapsed after autologous stem cell transplantation, and cohorts A, B and C differed in prior brentuximab vedotin exposure. The trial cohort comprised fewer than 65 patients with relapsed/refractory classical Hodgkin lymphoma whose best overall responses were complete response, partial response or progressive disease. Trial patients were treated with single-agent nivolumab in the multi-cohort phase II CheckMate 205 trial. Best overall response was determined by an independent review committee according to the 2007 International Working Group response criteria. Trial PBMCs were collected just before the start of nivolumab (C1D1) and during therapy at cycle 2 day 1 and cycle 4 day 1. After peripheral blood was drawn into 8 mL Vacutainer Cell Preparation Tubes, PBMCs were isolated by centrifugation and then cryopreserved.

Genomic DNA was extracted with the Qiagen DNeasy kit from unsorted PBMCs and from negatively selected CD4+ and CD8+ fractions. Amplification of TCR beta CDR3 regions was done by immunoSEQ multiplex PCR with primers that anneal to V and J segments. Amplification bias was minimized using a synthetic immune receptor repertoire, and residual bias was removed computationally after sequencing. In the paper's pipeline: Custom Python scripts were used to quantify repertoire diversity as the Shannon entropy index. Unsorted, CD4+ and CD8+ repertoires were analyzed separately, except for combined analyses in which CD4+ and CD8+ sequences were merged in silico. Clonal expansion was defined as a frequency increase of at least 2-fold after treatment compared with C1D1, and clones undetected at baseline were assigned a pseudocount of 0.5. Clones with 0 or 1 copy at C1D1 were defined as singleton clones, while clones with 2 or more copies were defined as non-singleton clones. Clones expanded in unsorted samples were labelled as CD4+, CD8+ or unknown by matching protein sequences in sorted samples from the same patient. Diversity changes from C1D1 to C4D1 were tested in paired samples using Wilcoxon tests. TCRdb provides this immuneACCESS table in a form limited to in-frame rearrangements. Some clones are lacking; in checked studies, under half of them reflect an unresolved V gene, and why the rest are absent is not known. V and J calls and clone size are as listed in that table; D and trimming were resolved from the DNA. Across this sample there are 89,000 or so clones, with around 90% seen only once. Clones ranked in the top ten supply over 2% of the sample.

The receptor comes from a human donor with classical Hodgkin lymphoma. The material sequenced was peripheral blood mononuclear cells (PBMCs), taken before the second cycle of nivolumab.

The nucleotides read TGTGCCAGCAGCTTAGGCCTAGGAGGGGACAATGAGCAGTTCTTC. Its translation is CASSLGLGGDNEQFF. The chain is encoded by TRBV7-9 joined to TRBJ2-1; a tentative D call is TRBD2 (6 bases match). A distance of 12 bases separates the germline ends of V and J, which lose 1 base and 5 bases respectively. Including cysteine and phenylalanine, the CDR3 has 15 amino acids. The only DNA kept is the CDR3, 45 bases in frame from the first base. CDR1 SEHNR and CDR2 FQNEAQ were looked up in the germline V gene (reference sequence).